One sample yielded the 5 T cell receptor beta chains listed below, sequenced in a study of breast tumors, draining lymph nodes, adjacent tissues. TCRdb redid the calling of the multiplex PCR reads with MiXCR, one entry per CDR3 protein. The sample yields around 290,000 distinct CDR3 sequences, roughly 31% seen once. Axillary draining lymph nodes of breast cancer patients supplied the node samples. The material sequenced was axillary lymph node tissue. The receptors shown here come from a female donor with breast cancer. Some clones in this sample may be carry-over from other donors' samples.

The sample holds a few counts of this clonotype. This chain uses TRBV20-1 with TRBJ1-1, with 9 bases matching TRBD1. Germline V gives CDR1 DFQATT, CDR2 SNEGSKA (reference sequence). The CDR3 is made up of 14 amino acids. The J segment lost 0 bases and the V segment lost 2 bases, leaving 1 base of the junction unmatched. The CDR3 protein is CSARRTGVNTEAFF. The CDR3 DNA reads TGCAGTGCTAGAAGGACAGGGGTGAACACTGAAGCTTTCTTT.

The chain couples TRBV2 to TRBJ2-6; perhaps TRBD1 as D (6 bases). The CDR3 is 18 residues long. Per the germline V gene, CDR1 is SNHLY and CDR2 is FYNNEI. Trimming took off 6 bases at V and 4 bases at J, with 22 bases between the two ends. The CDR3 loop reads CASSRSSGGARGANVLTF. CDR3 bases: TGTGCCAGCAGCCGGAGTTCTGGGGGCGCGAGGGGGGCCAACGTCCTGACTTTC.

This clonotype has ten or more counts. The genes are TRBV6-4 and TRBJ1-2, with D possibly TRBD1 on 6 matching bases. Trimming removed 3 bases from V and 8 bases from J, with 13 bases in between. In germline, CDR1 is MRHNA, CDR2 SNTAGT. The CDR3 sequence is 13 residues long. DNA for the CDR3: TGTGCCAGCAGTGATCCCAACAGGGAAGGCTACACCTTC. Translating gives CASSDPNREGYTF.

V is TRBV29-1 and J is TRBJ2-3; 8 nucleotides agree with TRBD2. The CDR3 covers 13 residues. V shed 6 bases and J 0 bases; nucleotides not matched to a gene: 2. Germline V gives CDR1 SQVTM, CDR2 ANQGSEA. The CDR3 region has the DNA TGCAGCGTACTAGCGGCTAGCACAGATACGCAGTATTTT. Translation gives CSVLAASTDTQYF.

The genes are TRBV3-1 and TRBJ2-3, with 9 bases that match TRBD1. J lost 2 bases, V lost 1 base, and 4 bases had no gene match. This CDR3 contains 16 residues. Germline CDR1 LGHDT, CDR2 YNNKEL (reference sequence). Here the CDR3 DNA reads TGTGCCAGCAGCCAAGCCGGGACAGGGTCCACAGATACGCAGTATTTT. It codes for CASSQAGTGSTDTQYF.